This is a list of T cell receptor beta chains from one sample in a study of shared clonotypes between healthy human individuals. Repertoires were generated with immunoSEQ multiplex PCR, while TCRdb's copy carries only in-frame clones and drops some. The sample has 1 million to 1.3 million clones, 78% seen once. The sample taken for sequencing was memory CD4+ T cells from PBMCs. These receptors were collected from a man aged 18-30 years in good health. Some clones in this sample may be carry-over from other donors' samples. Both conserved end residues are part of each CDR3. Each record gives: J gene, CDR3 length, V gene, CDR3 protein.

j_call: TRBJ1-2; cdr3_length: 15; v_call: TRBV28; cdr3_aa: CASRDPPGGRYGYTF
j_call: TRBJ2-1; cdr3_length: 15; v_call: TRBV6-5; cdr3_aa: CASSYSTGRANEQFF
j_call: TRBJ2-7; cdr3_length: 12; v_call: TRBV29-1; cdr3_aa: CSVSRGSYEQYF
j_call: TRBJ2-7; cdr3_length: 11; v_call: TRBV28; cdr3_aa: CASTKLSEQYF
j_call: TRBJ1-4; cdr3_length: 15; v_call: TRBV9; cdr3_aa: CASSVEYGSNEKLFF
j_call: TRBJ2-7; cdr3_length: 16; v_call: TRBV7-6; cdr3_aa: CASSLAPGQSSYEQYF
j_call: TRBJ1-4; cdr3_length: 17; v_call: TRBV5-1; cdr3_aa: CASSKQPPGQLNEKLFF
j_call: TRBJ2-1; cdr3_length: 16; v_call: TRBV7-2; cdr3_aa: CASSLGLADTYNEQFF
j_call: TRBJ1-1; cdr3_length: 11; v_call: TRBV25-1; cdr3_aa: CASSEWGVAFF
j_call: TRBJ2-7; cdr3_length: 13; v_call: TRBV10-2; cdr3_aa: CASRIRTNYEQYF
j_call: TRBJ2-7; cdr3_length: 13; v_call: TRBV6-4; cdr3_aa: CASSGGDSYEQYF
j_call: TRBJ1-2; cdr3_length: 12; v_call: TRBV30; cdr3_aa: CAWSEGTYGYTF
j_call: TRBJ2-2; cdr3_length: 15; v_call: TRBV5-4; cdr3_aa: CASSPDYVQAGELFF
j_call: TRBJ2-7; cdr3_length: 17; v_call: TRBV9; cdr3_aa: CASSDSVLAGPSYEQYF
j_call: TRBJ1-1; cdr3_length: 13; v_call: TRBV7-2; cdr3_aa: CASSLRSTPEAFF
j_call: TRBJ2-4; cdr3_length: 16; v_call: TRBV4-1; cdr3_aa: CASSQGGAGAKNIQYF
j_call: TRBJ2-5; cdr3_length: 13; v_call: TRBV18; cdr3_aa: CASSPAQQETQYF
j_call: TRBJ2-7; cdr3_length: 13; v_call: TRBV7-9; cdr3_aa: CAVGASSVYEQYF
j_call: TRBJ2-7; cdr3_length: 14; v_call: TRBV5-4; cdr3_aa: CASSLRGQGGEQYF
j_call: TRBJ2-2; cdr3_length: 14; v_call: TRBV9; cdr3_aa: CASSVAGNTGELFF
j_call: TRBJ1-1; cdr3_length: 14; v_call: TRBV12-5; cdr3_aa: CASALYGGNTEAFF
j_call: TRBJ2-5; cdr3_length: 16; v_call: TRBV7-3; cdr3_aa: CASSPEGAGVPETQYF
j_call: TRBJ2-6; cdr3_length: 14; v_call: TRBV2; cdr3_aa: CASKGEPGANVLTF
j_call: TRBJ1-3; cdr3_length: 16; v_call: TRBV18; cdr3_aa: CASSPLQTLSGNTIYF
j_call: TRBJ2-5; cdr3_length: 16; v_call: TRBV9; cdr3_aa: CASSVAPSGRQETQYF